This T cell receptor (beta chain) is drawn from a study of post-analysis software for immune sequencing data (dated by TCRdb to between 2014 and 2017). At the level of the whole study: The recorded disease courses included relapsing-remitting, secondary progressive and progressive-relapsing multiple sclerosis, and some patients had no subtype annotation. The patient repertoires were set against about 12 previously published healthy control repertoires from donors whose ages ranged from roughly 6 to 27 years. A subset of samples was prepared in parallel using single-end sample barcoding, then pooled and co-amplified after Illumina adapter ligation.

Worth noting for this clonotype: What antigen it recognizes has not been identified. No much larger clonotype is one base removed from it; base qualities were not supplied.

Study-wide findings and limitations: Significantly higher frequencies in patients than in controls were found for about five TRBV segments, including TRBV5-6, TRBV5-1 and TRBV20-1. The control group was slightly older than the multiple sclerosis patient group. Multiple sclerosis patients had significantly lower normalized Chao1 diversity than controls, a result that suggests substantial peripheral T-cell clonal expansion. When samples were clustered directly using the F measure, samples prepared in the same batch co-clustered strongly, which prompted a batch-effect correction.

Library construction relied on PCR. For sequencing, an Illumina HiSeq 2500 was employed. Unique molecular identifiers were incorporated into TCR beta cDNA libraries to reduce PCR and sequencing biases. Per 1 to 10 million input T cells, around 500,000 cDNA molecules were obtained, such that each molecule approximated one T cell. The patient libraries were prepared and sequenced with the same protocol used for the earlier healthy control dataset. Within a given batch, samples were prepared together, multiplexed and sequenced on the same HiSeq lane. Regarding the original processing steps: Raw barcoded reads were processed with MIGEC, discarding single-read molecular identifier groups before consensus assembly and CDR3 extraction. VDJtools was used for post-analysis of the clonotype tables, with diversity normalized by down-sampling every dataset to the smallest sample size. In repertoire overlap clustering, CDR3 amino acid sequences, but not nucleotide sequences, were matched to correct batch-related cross-sample contamination. TCRdb reanalyzed the raw reads on its own, using fastp at Q25 for trimming and MiXCR for clone calling, and kept in-frame beta chains. Records with the same CDR3 protein are collapsed into one entry carrying the most frequent genes and DNA. The V and J calls here are based on TCRdb, not the publication. The sample data list about 540,000 distinct CDR3 sequences, and about a third of these were observed just once. About 6% of the sample rests with the top ten.

To demonstrate the VDJtools post-analysis software, TCR beta repertoires were profiled from the peripheral blood of more than ten young patients with multiple sclerosis. The multiple sclerosis patients were children and adolescents between roughly 6 and 16 years of age. CDR1 and CDR2 are drawn from the germline V gene: SGHDN, FVKESK. V ends up 3 bases short and J 2 bases short, with an unmatched junction base count of 9. Measured from the cysteine to the phenylalanine, the CDR3 is 18 residues long. Of the read, only the CDR3 DNA is kept; its 54 bases are in frame from base 1. The sample was blood. The sequence was collected from a girl under 18 with multiple sclerosis. The chain is assembled from TRBV14 and TRBJ1-6; 8 bases in the middle match TRBD1. The CDR3 here reads CASSQTGAPGTYNSPLHF. The DNA is as follows: TGTGCCAGCAGCCAGACAGGGGCGCCTGGAACCTATAATTCACCCCTCCACTTT. With the rest looked up from the reference TRBV14 and TRBJ1-6 genes rather than sequenced, the full variable domain is EAGVTQFPSHSVIEKGQTVTLRCDPISGHDNLYWYRRVMGKEIKFLLHFVKESKQDESGMPNNRFLAERTGGTYSTLKVQPAELEDSGVYFCASSQTGAPGTYNSPLHFGNGTRLTVT.